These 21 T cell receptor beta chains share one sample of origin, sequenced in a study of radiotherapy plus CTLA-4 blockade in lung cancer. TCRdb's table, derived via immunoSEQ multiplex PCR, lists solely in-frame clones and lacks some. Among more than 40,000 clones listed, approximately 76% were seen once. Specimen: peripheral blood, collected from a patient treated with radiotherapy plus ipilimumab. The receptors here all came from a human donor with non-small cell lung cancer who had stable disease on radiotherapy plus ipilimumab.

The CDR3 is CASSLRGQYYEQYF. The CDR3 DNA is TGTGCCAGCAGCTTACGGGGGCAGTACTACGAGCAGTACTTC. The chain employs TRBV11-2 and TRBJ2-7; D possibly matches TRBD1 or TRBD2 (6 bases each). Trimming took off 2 bases at V and 3 bases at J, with 11 bases between the two ends. CDR3 length: 14 amino acids. Looked up from germline, CDR1 is SGHAT and CDR2 is FQNNGV.

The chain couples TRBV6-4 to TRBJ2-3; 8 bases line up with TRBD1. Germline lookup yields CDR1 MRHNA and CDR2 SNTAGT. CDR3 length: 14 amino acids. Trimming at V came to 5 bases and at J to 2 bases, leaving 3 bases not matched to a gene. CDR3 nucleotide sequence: TGTGCCAGCAGTACGACAGGGGTCACAGATACGCAGTATTTT. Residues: CASSTTGVTDTQYF.

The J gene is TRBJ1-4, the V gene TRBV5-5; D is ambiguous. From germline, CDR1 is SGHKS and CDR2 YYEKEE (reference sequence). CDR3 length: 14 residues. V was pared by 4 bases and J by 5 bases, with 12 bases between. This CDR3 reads CASSPRAWNEKLFF. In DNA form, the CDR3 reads TGTGCCAGCAGCCCGAGGGCTTGGAATGAAAAACTGTTTTTT.

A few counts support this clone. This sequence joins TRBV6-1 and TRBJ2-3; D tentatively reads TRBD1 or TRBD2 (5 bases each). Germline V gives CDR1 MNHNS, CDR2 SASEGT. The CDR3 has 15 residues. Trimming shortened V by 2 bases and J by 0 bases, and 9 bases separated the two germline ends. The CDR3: CASSETGLSTDTQYF. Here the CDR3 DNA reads TGTGCCAGCAGTGAAACGGGGCTTAGCACAGATACGCAGTATTTT.

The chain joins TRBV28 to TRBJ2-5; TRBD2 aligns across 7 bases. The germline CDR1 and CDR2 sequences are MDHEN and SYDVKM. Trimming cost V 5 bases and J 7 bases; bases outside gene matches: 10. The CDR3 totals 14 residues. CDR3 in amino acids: CASSGRTRSATQYF. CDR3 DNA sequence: TGTGCCAGCAGTGGTCGGACTAGGTCGGCGACCCAGTACTTC. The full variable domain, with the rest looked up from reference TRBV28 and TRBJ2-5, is DVKVTQSSRYLVKRTGEKVFLECVQDMDHENMFWYRQDPGLGLRLIYFSYDVKMKEKGDIPEGYSVSREKKERFSLILESASTNQTSMYLCASSGRTRSATQYFGPGTRLLVL.

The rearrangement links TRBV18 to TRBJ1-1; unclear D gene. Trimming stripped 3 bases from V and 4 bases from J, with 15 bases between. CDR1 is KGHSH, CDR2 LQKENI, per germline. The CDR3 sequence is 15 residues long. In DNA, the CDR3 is TGTGCCAGCTCACCTAATAGAGGGAGGGCCACTGAAGCTTTCTTT. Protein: CASSPNRGRATEAFF. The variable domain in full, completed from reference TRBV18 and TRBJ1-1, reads NAGVMQNPRHLVRRRGQEARLRCSPMKGHSHVYWYRQLPEEGLKFMVYLQKENIIDESGMPKERFSAEFPKEGPSILRIQQVVRGDSAAYFCASSPNRGRATEAFFGQGTRLTVV.

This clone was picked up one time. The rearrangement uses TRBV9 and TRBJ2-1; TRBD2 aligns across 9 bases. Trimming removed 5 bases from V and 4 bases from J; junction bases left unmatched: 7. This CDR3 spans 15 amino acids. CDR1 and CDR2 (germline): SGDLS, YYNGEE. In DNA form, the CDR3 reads TGTGCCAGCAGTCCCGGGACTAGCTTATACAATGAGCAGTTCTTC. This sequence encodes CASSPGTSLYNEQFF.

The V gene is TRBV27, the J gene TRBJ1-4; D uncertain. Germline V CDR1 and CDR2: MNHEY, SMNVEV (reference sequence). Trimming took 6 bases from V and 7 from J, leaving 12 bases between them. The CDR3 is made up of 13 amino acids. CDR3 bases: TGTGCCAGCAGCCGGGAGAACCTTGAAAAACTGTTTTTT. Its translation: CASSRENLEKLFF.

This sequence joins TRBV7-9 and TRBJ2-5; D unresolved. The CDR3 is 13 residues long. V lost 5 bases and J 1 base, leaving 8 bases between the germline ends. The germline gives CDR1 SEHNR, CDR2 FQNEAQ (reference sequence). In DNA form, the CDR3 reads TGTGCCAGCAGCAGGACCGTCCAAGAGACCCAGTACTTC. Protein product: CASSRTVQETQYF. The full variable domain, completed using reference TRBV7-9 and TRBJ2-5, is DTGVSQNPRHKITKRGQNVTFRCDPISEHNRLYWYRQTLGQGPEFLTYFQNEAQLEKSRLLSDRFSAERPKGSFSTLEIQRTEQGDSAMYLCASSRTVQETQYFGPGTRLLVL.

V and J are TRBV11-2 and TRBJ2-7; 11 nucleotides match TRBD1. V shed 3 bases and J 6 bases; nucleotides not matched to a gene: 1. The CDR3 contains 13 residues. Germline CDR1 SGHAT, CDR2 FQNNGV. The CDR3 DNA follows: TGTGCCAGCAGCTTGGGGACAGGGGGCGAGCAGTACTTC. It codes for CASSLGTGGEQYF.

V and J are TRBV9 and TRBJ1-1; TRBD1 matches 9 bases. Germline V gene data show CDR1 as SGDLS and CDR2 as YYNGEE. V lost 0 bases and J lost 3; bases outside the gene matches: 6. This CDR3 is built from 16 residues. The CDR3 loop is CASSVGDRAFYTEAFF. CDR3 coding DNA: TGTGCCAGCAGCGTAGGGGACAGGGCTTTCTACACTGAAGCTTTCTTT.

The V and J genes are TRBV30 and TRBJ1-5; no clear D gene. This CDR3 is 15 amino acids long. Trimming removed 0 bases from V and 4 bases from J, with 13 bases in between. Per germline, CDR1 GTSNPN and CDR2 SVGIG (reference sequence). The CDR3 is CAWSVPGPTNQPQHF. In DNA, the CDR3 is TGTGCCTGGAGTGTACCCGGTCCGACAAATCAGCCCCAGCATTTT.

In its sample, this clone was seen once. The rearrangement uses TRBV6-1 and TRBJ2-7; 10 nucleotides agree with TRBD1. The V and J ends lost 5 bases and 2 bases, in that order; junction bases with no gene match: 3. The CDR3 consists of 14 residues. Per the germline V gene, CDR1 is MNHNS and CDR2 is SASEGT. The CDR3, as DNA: TGTGCCAGCAGTCGGACAGGGGGACCCTACGAGCAGTACTTC. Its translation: CASSRTGGPYEQYF.

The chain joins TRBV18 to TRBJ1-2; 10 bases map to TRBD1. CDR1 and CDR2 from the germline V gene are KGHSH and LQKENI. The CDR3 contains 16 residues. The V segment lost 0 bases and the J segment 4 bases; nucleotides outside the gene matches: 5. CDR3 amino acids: CASSPPETGGAYGYTF. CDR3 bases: TGTGCCAGCTCACCACCGGAGACAGGGGGCGCCTATGGCTACACCTTC.

The CDR3 protein is CASSSDSNYGYTF. The CDR3 DNA follows: TGTGCCAGCAGTTCCGACAGCAACTATGGCTACACCTTC. The gene calls are TRBV6-5 and TRBJ1-2, with TRBD1 as a possible D gene (5 bases). CDR3 length equals 13 residues. V was cut by 4 bases and J by 2 bases, with 8 bases left in between. The V gene's germline CDR1 is MNHEY and CDR2 SVGAGI.

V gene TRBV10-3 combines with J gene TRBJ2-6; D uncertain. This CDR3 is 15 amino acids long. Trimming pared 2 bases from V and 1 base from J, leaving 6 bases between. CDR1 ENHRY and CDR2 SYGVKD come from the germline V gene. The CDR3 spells CAISERQSGANVLTF. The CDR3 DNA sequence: TGTGCCATCAGTGAGCGGCAGTCTGGGGCCAACGTCCTGACTTTC.

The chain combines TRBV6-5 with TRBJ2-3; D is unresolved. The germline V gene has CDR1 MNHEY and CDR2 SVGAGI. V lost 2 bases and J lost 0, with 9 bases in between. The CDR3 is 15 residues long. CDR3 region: CASSYRFTSTDTQYF. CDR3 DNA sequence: TGTGCCAGCAGTTACAGGTTTACTAGCACAGATACGCAGTATTTT.

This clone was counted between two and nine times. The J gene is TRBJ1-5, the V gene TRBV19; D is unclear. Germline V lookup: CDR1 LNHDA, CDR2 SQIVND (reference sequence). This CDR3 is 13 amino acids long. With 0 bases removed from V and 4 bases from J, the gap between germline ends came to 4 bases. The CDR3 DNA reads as TGTGCCAGTAGTATAGAGGGAAATCAGCCCCAGCATTTT. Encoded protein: CASSIEGNQPQHF.

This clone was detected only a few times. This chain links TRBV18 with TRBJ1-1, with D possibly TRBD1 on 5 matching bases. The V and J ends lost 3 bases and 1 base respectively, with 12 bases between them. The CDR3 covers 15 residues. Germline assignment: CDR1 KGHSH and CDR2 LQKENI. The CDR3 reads CASSPSREPNTEAFF. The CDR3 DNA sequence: TGTGCCAGCTCACCCTCCAGGGAGCCGAACACTGAAGCTTTCTTT.

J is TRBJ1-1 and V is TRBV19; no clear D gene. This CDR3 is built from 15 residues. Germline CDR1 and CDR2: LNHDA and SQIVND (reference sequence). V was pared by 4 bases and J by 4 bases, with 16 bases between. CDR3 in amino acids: CASSTPERRGTEAFF. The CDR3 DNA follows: TGTGCCAGTAGTACCCCTGAGAGACGGGGCACTGAAGCTTTCTTT.

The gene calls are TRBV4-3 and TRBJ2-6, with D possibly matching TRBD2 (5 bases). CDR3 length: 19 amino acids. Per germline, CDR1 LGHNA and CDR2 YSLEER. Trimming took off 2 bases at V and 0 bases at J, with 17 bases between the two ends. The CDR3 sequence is CASSQFVWTQSSGANVLTF. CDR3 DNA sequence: TGCGCCAGCAGCCAATTTGTATGGACTCAGAGCTCTGGGGCCAACGTCCTGACTTTC.